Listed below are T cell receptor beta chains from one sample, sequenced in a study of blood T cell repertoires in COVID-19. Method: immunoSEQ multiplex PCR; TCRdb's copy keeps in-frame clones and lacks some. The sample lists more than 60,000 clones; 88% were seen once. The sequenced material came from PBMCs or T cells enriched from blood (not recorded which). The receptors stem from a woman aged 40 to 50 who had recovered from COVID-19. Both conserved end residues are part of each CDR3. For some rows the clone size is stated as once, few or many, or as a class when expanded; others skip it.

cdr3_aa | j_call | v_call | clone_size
CAAAGTGDHEQYF | TRBJ2-7 | TRBV19 | .
CASSLLCRRQINYEQYF | TRBJ2-7 | TRBV23-1 | .
CASSRQRGMVRQGTGELFF | TRBJ2-2 | TRBV21-1 | .
CASSIWLNSNQPQHF | TRBJ1-5 | TRBV19 | .
CASSQVFKGQRNTEAFF | TRBJ1-1 | TRBV3-1/TRBV3-2 | .
CASSQEAPDRNYGYTF | TRBJ1-2 | TRBV4-2 | .
CASSSGQGLPRAGELFF | TRBJ2-2 | TRBV5-8 | .
CASSLGGMSGNTIYF | TRBJ1-3 | TRBV11-3 | .
CASSQDGWDTTTNEKLFF | TRBJ1-4 | TRBV4-1 | .
CASSHQPRVSGANVLTF | TRBJ2-6 | TRBV5-5 | .
CASSQETGVSGNTIYF | TRBJ1-3 | TRBV14 | .
CASSIQGLENIQYF | TRBJ2-4 | TRBV19 | .
CASSYAKGTGEDNQPQHF | TRBJ1-5 | TRBV7-9 | .
CASSYQGTDTQYF | TRBJ2-3 | TRBV6-5 | .
CSVAYVARGETQYF | TRBJ2-5 | TRBV29-1 | .
CASSLGGHGNNEQFF | TRBJ2-1 | TRBV7-9 | once
CASSFSRGQPEQFF | TRBJ2-1 | TRBV11-3 | .
CASSSFTGQIGNTIYF | TRBJ1-3 | TRBV28 | .
CASSVVAGLDYGYTF | TRBJ1-2 | TRBV9 | few
CASSYSPQTGADGYTF | TRBJ1-2 | TRBV6-5 | .
CASSRPTGLNTEAFF | TRBJ1-1 | TRBV19 | .
CASSLIGYGYTF | TRBJ1-2 | TRBV28 | .
CASSSGHSYEQYF | TRBJ2-7 | TRBV3-1/TRBV3-2 | .
CASSYSRGSYGYTF | TRBJ1-2 | TRBV6-5 | .
CASRIPGGNTEAFF | TRBJ1-1 | TRBV28 | .
CASSSDRGNTGELFF | TRBJ2-2 | TRBV5-1 | .
CASSRPGGGDTQYF | TRBJ2-3 | TRBV11-3 | .
CASSPDRAGANVLTF | TRBJ2-6 | TRBV19 | .
CATSYPDRGKNYGYTF | TRBJ1-2 | TRBV24-1 | .
CASSSPGLAGGPREYNEQFF | TRBJ2-1 | TRBV19 | .
CASSETRNEQYF | TRBJ2-7 | TRBV6-1 | .
CASGLVPGRNTEAFF | TRBJ1-1 | TRBV12-5 | many
CASSSGQTDTEAFF | TRBJ1-1 | TRBV7-6 | .
CASSLRAPTGVYGYTF | TRBJ1-2 | TRBV7-3 | .
CASSYATGWGGTEAFF | TRBJ1-1 | TRBV6-5 | .
CASLSRGDPNTEAFF | TRBJ1-1 | TRBV3-1/TRBV3-2 | .
CASSQGQGTDTQYF | TRBJ2-3 | TRBV5-1 | .
CASSETGYGYTF | TRBJ1-2 | TRBV6-1 | .
CASSVVETDTQYF | TRBJ2-3 | TRBV9 | .
CASSARGGGSNSPLHF | TRBJ1-6 | TRBV28 | .
CASSPSLSGANVLTF | TRBJ2-6 | TRBV7-8 | .
CASSWGQGRGYTF | TRBJ1-2 | TRBV7-6 | .
CASSTSTGEAFF | TRBJ1-1 | TRBV12-3/TRBV12-4 | .
CASRPTEDRTYGYTF | TRBJ1-2 | TRBV3-1/TRBV3-2 | .
CASSPPTGYEQYF | TRBJ2-7 | TRBV18 | once
CASTLAGSTDTQYF | TRBJ2-3 | TRBV7-9 | .
CASSPIPSGGLYEQYF | TRBJ2-7 | TRBV18 | .
CASSYNSGANVLTF | TRBJ2-6 | TRBV6-2/TRBV6-3 | medium-sized
CASGLVGEAPPGELFF | TRBJ2-2 | TRBV12-5 | .
CASSIQGQQETQYF | TRBJ2-5 | TRBV19 | .
CASSSGTGIYEQYF | TRBJ2-7 | TRBV7-8 | .
CASSFGPGTGINQPQHF | TRBJ1-5 | TRBV11-2 | .
CATSRDQRQGNYGYTF | TRBJ1-2 | TRBV15 | .
CASSEVGAGASEKLFF | TRBJ1-4 | TRBV6-1 | .
CATSRQPGQGAGEQFF | TRBJ2-1 | TRBV15 | .